These 9 T cell receptor beta chains share one sample of origin, sequenced in a study of blood T cell repertoires in COVID-19. Clones were sequenced by immunoSEQ multiplex PCR, and TCRdb holds only the in-frame ones, with some missing. The table includes 140,000 or so clones, around 81% detected once. The source material was peripheral blood. These receptors all come from a human donor in a cohort sampled during active COVID-19.

The V and J genes are TRBV13 and TRBJ2-7; 13 positions agree with TRBD2. With 2 bases clipped from V and 4 bases from J, the junction kept 5 bases outside the gene matches. Germline V CDR1 and CDR2: PRHDT, FYEKMQ (reference sequence). This CDR3 has 16 residues. The CDR3 bases are TGTGCCAGCAGCTTAAGCTTGACTAGCGGGGGGTACGAGCAGTACTTC. Translation gives CASSLSLTSGGYEQYF.

This chain joins TRBV27 and TRBJ2-7; 8 nucleotides match TRBD2. The germline CDR1 and CDR2 sequences are MNHEY and SMNVEV (reference sequence). This CDR3 region has 15 residues. The trim removed 2 bases at V and 3 bases at J, leaving 6 bases unmatched. The CDR3 is CASSLAGGVIYEQYF. The CDR3 nucleotides are TGTGCCAGCAGTTTAGCGGGGGGTGTGATCTACGAGCAGTACTTC.

The V and J genes are TRBV5-1 and TRBJ2-5; a possible D gene is TRBD1 (5 bases). This CDR3 comprises 13 residues. V was pared by 4 bases and J by 3 bases, with 10 bases between. Germline V lookup: CDR1 SGHRS, CDR2 YFSETQ. CDR3 loop: CASSQGLEETQYF. DNA of the CDR3: TGCGCCAGCAGCCAGGGTCTGGAAGAGACCCAGTACTTC.

In this sample, this clone turned up a few times. The V gene is TRBV9, the J gene TRBJ1-5; unclear D gene. Deletions cut 4 bases from V and 4 bases from J, with 15 bases between. The germline V gene has CDR1 SGDLS and CDR2 YYNGEE. The CDR3 is 15 residues long. The chain's CDR3 is CASSRESFNNQPQHF. DNA for the CDR3: TGTGCCAGCAGCCGAGAGTCCTTCAATAATCAGCCCCAGCATTTT.

CDR3 protein: CASSPSGSNQPQHF. CDR3 DNA sequence: TGTGCCAGCAGCCCCTCAGGGAGCAATCAGCCCCAGCATTTT. V usage is TRBV9 and J usage is TRBJ1-5; D perhaps matches TRBD1 (5 bases). V was cut by 4 bases and J by 1 base, with 9 bases left in between. Germline CDR1 reads SGDLS; CDR2 reads YYNGEE. The CDR3 totals 14 residues.

The rearrangement links TRBV5-4 to TRBJ1-6; TRBD1 matches at 7 bases. The germline V gene encodes CDR1 SGHNT and CDR2 YYREEE (reference sequence). This CDR3 has 14 residues. The ends lost 4 bases at V and 6 bases at J; junction bases unmatched: 4. The CDR3 coding sequence is TGTGCCAGCAGCGCCGGGACAGCTAATTCACCCCTCCACTTT. Its translation is CASSAGTANSPLHF.

V usage is TRBV3-1 (or the pseudogene TRBV3-2) and J usage is TRBJ2-2, with 10 bases fitting TRBD2. CDR1 LGHDT and CDR2 YNNKEL come from the germline V gene (reference sequence). The CDR3 consists of 17 residues. Trimming removed 1 base from V and 2 bases from J; junction bases left unmatched: 4. CDR3 amino acids: CASSQALAGANTGELFF. CDR3 DNA sequence: TGTGCCAGCAGCCAAGCTCTAGCGGGGGCTAACACCGGGGAGCTGTTTTTT.

The V and J genes are TRBV6-5 and TRBJ1-2, with D perhaps matching TRBD1 (5 bases). The CDR3 loop spans 15 amino acids. V was shortened by 5 bases and J by 5 bases, with 18 bases between the two germline ends. CDR1 MNHEY and CDR2 SVGAGI come from the germline V gene. The CDR3 DNA reads TGTGCCAGCAGTCGTTCTGGCGGGACCAAATATGGCTACACCTTC. As protein: CASSRSGGTKYGYTF.

In this sample, this clone turned up once. The rearrangement joins TRBV5-1 to TRBJ2-3, with D unclear. V was trimmed by 1 base and J by 6 bases, leaving 6 bases between them. This CDR3 contains 12 residues. Germline-derived CDR1 and CDR2 are SGHRS and YFSETQ. The CDR3 DNA sequence: TGCGCCAGCAGCTTGCGGTCTGATACGCAGTATTTT. The encoded protein is CASSLRSDTQYF. The full variable domain, with the rest looked up from reference TRBV5-1 and TRBJ2-3, is KAGVTQTPRYLIKTRGQQVTLSCSPISGHRSVSWYQQTPGQGLQFLFEYFSETQRNKGNFPGRFSGRQFSNSRSEMNVSTLELGDSALYLCASSLRSDTQYFGPGTRLTVL.